The 27 T cell receptor beta chains listed next were all sequenced from one sample in a study of CD8 T cells in Susac syndrome. RNA in amounts of roughly 0.5 to 1 ug was reverse transcribed with random hexamers. TCRdb processed the immunoSEQ multiplex PCR reads anew with MiXCR; each CDR3 protein has one entry. This table has 110,000 or so distinct CDR3 sequences, roughly 96% appearing once. Material for sequencing was CD4+ T cells from PBMCs. These receptors were collected from a human donor in good health.

The rearrangement links TRBV6-5 to TRBJ2-7; 11 bases agree with TRBD2. CDR1 is MNHEY, CDR2 SVGAGI, per germline. Unmatched junction bases numbered 3, after V lost 4 bases and J lost 4 bases. The CDR3 has 14 residues. CDR3 coding DNA: TGTGCCAGCAGTTCTAGCGGGGGGTTGTACGAGCAGTACTTC. Protein product: CASSSSGGLYEQYF.

The gene calls are TRBV27 and TRBJ2-3; D gene unclear. CDR1 is MNHEY and CDR2 is SMNVEV in the germline V gene (reference sequence). The CDR3 is 13 amino acids. Trimming took 2 bases from V and 3 from J, leaving 6 bases between them. The CDR3 sequence: CASSLEGTDTQYF. In DNA, the CDR3 is TGTGCCAGCAGTTTAGAAGGGACAGATACGCAGTATTTT.

The chain carries TRBV18 and TRBJ1-2; no reliable D call. Germline CDR1 is KGHSH and CDR2 is LQKENI. The CDR3 spans 12 residues. Trimming left V 6 bases short and J 8 bases short, with 13 bases between. As DNA, the CDR3 is TGTGCCAGCTCCCGCGACATAAGCGGCTACACCTTC. Its translation: CASSRDISGYTF.

The rearrangement links TRBV7-2 to TRBJ2-5; TRBD2 aligns across 12 bases. Germline V lookup: CDR1 SGHTA, CDR2 FQGNSA. The junction had 8 bases not matched to a gene; V was cut back by 4 bases and J by 5 bases. The CDR3 spans 16 residues. CDR3 nucleotide sequence: TGTGCCAGCAGCTCCCAAGGACTAGCGGGGCTCGAGACCCAGTACTTC. Its translation: CASSSQGLAGLETQYF.

V and J are TRBV12-3 or TRBV12-4 and TRBJ2-5; possible D gene TRBD2, 6 bases. The CDR3 extends over 13 amino acids. V was cut by 4 bases and J by 5 bases, with 11 bases left in between. The CDR3 DNA sequence: TGTGCCAGCAGTTCCGGACTAATCGAGACCCAGTACTTC. Protein: CASSSGLIETQYF.

V gene TRBV5-1 combines with J gene TRBJ2-1, with D possibly being TRBD1 (6 bases). The germline CDR1 and CDR2 sequences are SGHRS and YFSETQ. This CDR3 contains 13 residues. V was clipped by 5 bases and J by 4 bases, with 10 bases between them. The CDR3 coding sequence is TGCGCCAGCAGGAGGGACATTTACAATGAGCAGTTCTTC. This sequence encodes CASRRDIYNEQFF.

The gene calls are TRBV14 and TRBJ2-7, with 9 bases that match TRBD2. Losses at the gene ends were 6 bases for V and 3 bases for J; bases not matched to a gene: 9. Germline CDR1 is SGHDN and CDR2 is FVKESK. This CDR3 contains 15 residues. The CDR3 bases are TGTGCCAGCAGGCCGACTAGCGGATCAATCTACGAGCAGTACTTC. Protein: CASRPTSGSIYEQYF.

The chain joins TRBV9 to TRBJ1-2, with D hard to call. Germline assignment: CDR1 SGDLS and CDR2 YYNGEE. This CDR3 region has 13 residues. Trimming shortened V by 1 base and J by 2 bases, and 6 bases separated the two germline ends. As DNA, the CDR3 is TGTGCCAGCAGCGTAAGGCCAAACTATGGCTACACCTTC. It specifies CASSVRPNYGYTF.

This chain joins TRBV7-9 and TRBJ2-7; D remains unclear. This CDR3 has 15 residues. Germline CDR1 SEHNR, CDR2 FQNEAQ (reference sequence). Trimming took off 5 bases at V and 2 bases at J, with 16 bases between the two ends. The CDR3 region has the DNA TGTGCCAGCAGCACAATGACCGGTACGGCCTACGAGCAGTACTTC. Translating it yields CASSTMTGTAYEQYF.

The CDR3 sequence is CASTKGTKNTGELFF. The DNA of the CDR3 is TGTGCCAGCACCAAAGGGACCAAGAACACCGGGGAGCTGTTTTTT. The rearrangement uses TRBV6-6 and TRBJ2-2; D might be TRBD1 or TRBD2, each matching 5 bases. CDR3 length: 15 amino acids. CDR1 is MNHNY, CDR2 SVGAGI, per germline (reference sequence). Trimming stripped 7 bases from V and 1 base from J, with 13 bases between.

The chain is built from TRBV2 and TRBJ2-5, with D unresolved. With 6 bases removed from V and 5 bases from J, the gap between germline ends came to 7 bases. The CDR3 extends over 11 amino acids. Germline-derived CDR1 and CDR2 are SNHLY and FYNNEI. CDR3 loop: CASSVVETQYF. The CDR3 DNA sequence: TGTGCCAGCAGCGTAGTGGAGACCCAGTACTTC.

The chain employs TRBV27 and TRBJ2-2, with D maybe TRBD2 (6 bases). Trimming removed 5 bases from V and 4 bases from J, with 20 bases in between. The CDR3 is 17 amino acids. The germline CDR1 and CDR2 sequences are MNHEY and SMNVEV (reference sequence). The CDR3 is CASSHGRGTSPTGELFF. CDR3 nucleotides: TGTGCCAGCAGTCACGGGAGAGGAACTTCACCCACCGGGGAGCTGTTTTTT.

The chain has TRBV18 and TRBJ1-1; possibly TRBD1 for D (6 bases). Trimming stripped 8 bases from V and 1 base from J, with 8 bases between. The germline V gene has CDR1 KGHSH and CDR2 LQKENI. This CDR3 is built from 12 residues. The CDR3 sequence is CASQQGNTEAFF. CDR3 DNA: TGTGCCAGCCAACAGGGGAACACTGAAGCTTTCTTT. Full variable domain (outside the CDR3, taken from reference TRBV18 and TRBJ1-1): NAGVMQNPRHLVRRRGQEARLRCSPMKGHSHVYWYRQLPEEGLKFMVYLQKENIIDESGMPKERFSAEFPKEGPSILRIQQVVRGDSAAYFCASQQGNTEAFFGQGTRLTVV.

This clonotype was seen just once. The chain carries TRBV3-1 and TRBJ2-7; no clear D. Germline V gene data show CDR1 as LGHDT and CDR2 as YNNKEL (reference sequence). V was shortened by 0 bases and J by 3 bases, with 12 bases between the two germline ends. This CDR3 is built from 15 residues. CDR3 residues: CASSQDLTTGYEQYF. In nucleotides, the CDR3 is TGTGCCAGCAGCCAAGATCTGACAACGGGCTACGAGCAGTACTTC.

The V and J genes are TRBV3-1 and TRBJ1-1; 7 positions match TRBD1. There are 14 residues in the CDR3. Germline CDR1 and CDR2: LGHDT and YNNKEL (reference sequence). With 5 bases clipped from V and 1 base from J, the junction kept 4 bases outside the gene matches. This CDR3 reads CASSYGTANTEAFF. The CDR3 DNA sequence: TGTGCCAGCAGCTACGGGACAGCGAACACTGAAGCTTTCTTT.

The chain links TRBV29-1 to TRBJ1-5; D uncertain. V lost 5 bases and J lost 1, with 6 bases in between. The CDR3 is 12 residues long. Germline CDR1 and CDR2: SQVTM and ANQGSEA. CDR3 nucleotide sequence: TGCAGCGTTAAATGGAGCAATCAGCCCCAGCATTTT. Amino acids: CSVKWSNQPQHF.

The genes are TRBV12-3 or TRBV12-4 and TRBJ2-5; 8 bases are a match to TRBD1. V dropped 7 bases and J dropped 4; count of bases not matched to a gene: 5. CDR3 length: 13 amino acids. DNA of the CDR3: TGTGCCAGCACGGACAGGGCGCGAGAGACCCAGTACTTC. Its protein product is CASTDRARETQYF.

This clonotype was recorded once. The CDR3 bases are TGTGCCATCTCGACTAGCGGGGGTTTCCTGGATACGCAGTATTTT. Protein: CAISTSGGFLDTQYF. This rearrangement joins TRBV10-3 to TRBJ2-3, with TRBD2 matching over 12 bases. Germline V gene sequence: CDR1 ENHRY, CDR2 SYGVKD. V shed 8 bases and J 6 bases; nucleotides not matched to a gene: 9. There are 15 residues in the CDR3.

This clonotype has only a few counts. DNA of the CDR3: TGTGCCAGCAGTTTATGGGGCTCTGGGGCCAACGTCCTGACTTTC. It is translated as CASSLWGSGANVLTF. This sequence joins TRBV12-3 or TRBV12-4 and TRBJ2-6; D is undetermined. V was shortened by 2 bases and J by 0 bases, with 5 bases between the two germline ends. This CDR3 region has 15 residues.

The chain employs TRBV28 and TRBJ2-3, with D possibly matching TRBD2 (5 bases). Trimming pared 4 bases from V and 1 base from J, leaving 18 bases between. This CDR3 spans 17 amino acids. Germline CDR1 and CDR2: MDHEN and SYDVKM. The CDR3, as DNA: TGTGCCAGCAGTTCCGCCGTAGAGGGTCTCGGCACAGATACGCAGTATTTT. Translating gives CASSSAVEGLGTDTQYF.

The J gene is TRBJ1-2, the V gene TRBV10-3; no clear D. CDR1 ENHRY and CDR2 SYGVKD come from the germline V gene. The CDR3 is 13 amino acids. Trimming took off 7 bases at V and 2 bases at J, with 11 bases between the two ends. CDR3: CAIKEGGNYGYTF. CDR3 nucleotides: TGTGCCATCAAGGAGGGCGGCAACTATGGCTACACCTTC.

The chain links TRBV6-2 or TRBV6-3 to TRBJ2-1; D might be TRBD2 (6 bases). Germline CDR1 reads MNHEY; CDR2 reads SVGEGT. The CDR3 contains 12 residues. Deletions cut 8 bases from V and 6 bases from J, with 11 bases between. CDR3 sequence (DNA): TGTGCCAGCGGAAGGAGGGGCAATGAGCAGTTCTTC. Encoded protein: CASGRRGNEQFF.

V usage is TRBV25-1 and J usage is TRBJ2-3, with TRBD1 matching 9 bases. Trimming removed 7 bases from V and 4 bases from J; junction bases left unmatched: 6. The germline V gene has CDR1 MGHDK and CDR2 SYGVNS. The CDR3 sequence is 14 residues long. The DNA for the CDR3 is TGTGCCAGCACCGAACGGACAGGGGCAGATACGCAGTATTTT. Amino acids: CASTERTGADTQYF. Based on the CDR3 plus reference TRBV25-1 and TRBJ2-3, the full variable domain is EADIYQTPRYLVIGTGKKITLECSQTMGHDKMYWYQQDPGMELHLIHYSYGVNSTEKGDLSSESTVSRIRTEHFPLTLESARPSHTSQYLCASTERTGADTQYFGPGTRLTVL.

The chain is built from TRBV7-9 and TRBJ2-7; D ambiguous. V lost 5 bases and J lost 8, with 16 bases in between. CDR1 is SEHNR and CDR2 is FQNEAQ in the germline V gene (reference sequence). The CDR3 covers 13 residues. CDR3 DNA sequence: TGTGCCAGCAGCACGCCGGGCCCACCAAAGCAGTACTTC. Its protein is CASSTPGPPKQYF.

The chain carries TRBV5-1 and TRBJ1-1, with TRBD1 matching over 8 bases. The CDR3 spans 14 residues. Trimming took 0 bases from V and 5 from J; bases not matched to a gene: 3. Looked up from germline, CDR1 is SGHRS and CDR2 is YFSETQ. CDR3 region: CASSLDRGRTEAFF. CDR3 bases: TGCGCCAGCAGCTTGGACAGGGGGAGAACTGAAGCTTTCTTT.

This clonotype was seen just once. The V gene is TRBV5-1, the J gene TRBJ2-1; TRBD2 agrees at 7 bases. The CDR3 totals 15 residues. CDR1 is SGHRS and CDR2 is YFSETQ in the germline V gene. J was trimmed by 0 bases and V by 4 bases; bases with no gene match: 4. CDR3 loop: CASSAGVSSYNEQFF. DNA for the CDR3: TGCGCCAGCAGCGCGGGGGTCAGCTCCTACAATGAGCAGTTCTTC. Full variable domain (missing parts from reference TRBV5-1 and TRBJ2-1): KAGVTQTPRYLIKTRGQQVTLSCSPISGHRSVSWYQQTPGQGLQFLFEYFSETQRNKGNFPGRFSGRQFSNSRSEMNVSTLELGDSALYLCASSAGVSSYNEQFFGPGTRLTVL.

V and J are TRBV5-1 and TRBJ1-1, with D possibly TRBD1 on 6 matching bases. Germline CDR1 reads SGHRS; CDR2 reads YFSETQ. The CDR3 extends over 16 amino acids. Trimming took off 0 bases at V and 4 bases at J, with 16 bases between the two ends. CDR3 DNA: TGCGCCAGCAGCTTGGAGGGTTTCAGGGGTTCCACTGAAGCTTTCTTT. Translating gives CASSLEGFRGSTEAFF.